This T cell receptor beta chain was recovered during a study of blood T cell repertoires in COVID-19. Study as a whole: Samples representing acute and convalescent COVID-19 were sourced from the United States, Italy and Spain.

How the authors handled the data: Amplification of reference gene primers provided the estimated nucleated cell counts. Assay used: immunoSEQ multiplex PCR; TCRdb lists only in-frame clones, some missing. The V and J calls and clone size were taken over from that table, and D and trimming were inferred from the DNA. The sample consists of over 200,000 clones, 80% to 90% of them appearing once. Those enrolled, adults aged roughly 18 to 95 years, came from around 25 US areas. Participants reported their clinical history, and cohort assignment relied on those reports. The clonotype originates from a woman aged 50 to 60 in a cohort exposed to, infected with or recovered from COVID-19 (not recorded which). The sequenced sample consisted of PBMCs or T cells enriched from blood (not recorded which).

The CDR3 DNA reads TGTGCCAGTAGTCCCCGGGGGTACTCCTACAATGAGCAGTTCTTC. Protein product: CASSPRGYSYNEQFF. This chain joins TRBV19 and TRBJ2-1; possible D gene TRBD2, 6 bases. Germline V CDR1 and CDR2: LNHDA, SQIVND (reference sequence). V was shortened by 5 bases and J by 0 bases, with 11 bases between the two germline ends. This CDR3 has 15 amino acids. Supplemented by reference TRBV19 and TRBJ2-1, the full variable domain reads DGGITQSPKYLFRKEGQNVTLSCEQNLNHDAMYWYRQDPGQGLRLIYYSQIVNDFQKGDIAEGYSVSREKKESFPLTVTSAQKNPTAFYLCASSPRGYSYNEQFFGPGTRLTVL.